The source of this T cell receptor beta chain is a study of CD8+ T cells in alopecia areata. Overall study context: Treated patients received oral tofacitinib, 5 to 10 mg twice daily. Study-wide results and limits: Affected scalp, especially in alopecia totalis/universalis, had a higher clonality than normal scalp did.

Sequencing used cDNA as its template, made by extracting RNA and reverse transcribing it. TCRdb's copy holds only in-frame clones and misses some; the assay was immunoSEQ multiplex PCR. The sample contains 95,000 to 110,000 clones, about nine tenths of which appear only once. Germline V CDR1 and CDR2: SEHNR, FQNEAQ (reference sequence). The CDR3 has 14 residues. The treatment is: oral pan-JAK inhibitor, 5-10 mg twice daily. A remark on this clone: What it binds is not known.

The sample was CD8+ T cells sorted from blood, taken between weeks 30 and 35, from a patient treated with tofacitinib. The genes are TRBV7-9 and TRBJ2-5, with TRBD2 matching over 9 bases. The J call may be mistaken, given a closer DNA end match to TRBJ2-7. This TCR came from a human donor with alopecia areata. CDR3: CASSPSGLASEQYF. For the CDR3, the DNA is TGTGCCAGCAGCCCCTCGGGACTAGCTTCCGAGCAGTACTTC.